This T cell receptor beta chain emerged from a study of T cells expressing NK-cell markers. Turning to the study itself: It was sorted CD3+CD56+NKG2C+, CD3+CD56+NKG2C- and CD3+CD56-NKG2C+ T cells that supplied the TCR beta repertoires. Overall study findings and caveats: In a few donors, dominant clonotypes made up about 28.3-65% of CD3+CD56-NKG2C+ cells. Clarity on HCMV specificity was lacking for the expanded NKG2C+ T cell clones.

The TCR beta cDNA came from 5'RACE template switching with UMIs. TCRdb re-called the 5' RACE reads and catalogs CDR3 proteins one per entry, DNA excluded. This sample's clone table lists roughly 430,000 distinct CDR3 sequences. Germline V gene sequence: CDR1 SEHNR, CDR2 FQNEAQ (reference sequence). The CDR3 is 15 amino acids. Note on this clonotype: The antigen is not known.

The sequence was obtained from a woman aged 18-70 years in good health. Sequencing input: blood T cells: a sorted CD56 or NKG2C T cell subset, CD4+ or CD8+ T cells, or bulk PBMC T cells (not recorded which). The rearrangement links TRBV7-9 to TRBJ2-1; as DNA is missing, the TRBD2 call by TCRdb cannot be tested. This chain's CDR3 is CASSLERLAMNEQFF.